This TCR beta chain emerged from a study of CD8+CD57+ T cells in acquired aplastic anemia. CD8+CD57+ cell expansion, shown by flow cytometry, had occurred in the patients selected for sequencing. Genomic DNA acted as the template from which TCR beta VDJ combination and CDR3 sequence profiling were carried out. TCRdb redid the calling of the reads with MiXCR, one entry per CDR3 protein. This table has 150,000 to 200,000 distinct CDR3 sequences, less than 60% appearing once. The CDR3 is 14 residues long. Trimming pared 11 bases from V and 8 bases from J, leaving 23 bases between. The germline V gene encodes CDR1 KGHDR and CDR2 SFDVKD. Comments on this clonotype: This clone may be a read error of a much larger clone one base away.

The receptor was derived from a human donor with aplastic anemia. The chain combines TRBV24-1 with TRBJ1-2; tentative D call: TRBD1 (6 bases). Sequencing was performed on sorted CD4+, CD8+, or CD8+CD57+ T cells (not recorded which) from PBMCs. The CDR3 DNA is TGTGCCAGCAGCCTAAGGACAGTCTGGGGCGGCTACACCTTC. It is translated as CASSLRTVWGGYTF.